The 11 T cell receptor beta chains in this list originate from one sample, sequenced in a study of cytomegalovirus exposure and HLA in healthy donors. 13 Jbeta primers and 60 Vbeta primers were used for the PCR. Here immunoSEQ multiplex PCR was the method, and the copy in TCRdb shows in-frame clones only, minus some. The sample lists about 180,000 clones; roughly 70% were seen once. The source material was PBMCs. These receptor sequences come from a male donor in good health and CMV-seronegative.

This sequence joins TRBV7-3 and TRBJ1-5; 7 bases are shared with TRBD1. CDR3 length: 15 residues. Germline CDR1 reads SGHTA; CDR2 reads FQGTGA. V shed 0 bases, J shed 7 bases, and the junction held 6 bases outside the gene matches. The CDR3 region has the DNA TGTGCCAGCAGCTTAACGCGACAGGGTATCCAGCCCCAGCATTTT. Protein: CASSLTRQGIQPQHF.

The chain links TRBV30 to TRBJ1-2; a weak D match, TRBD1 (6 bases). This CDR3 region has 14 residues. V was trimmed by 5 bases and J by 0 bases, leaving 13 bases between them. Germline V gene data show CDR1 as GTSNPN and CDR2 as SVGIG (reference sequence). The CDR3 region is CAWGTGIANYGYTF. The CDR3 DNA is TGTGCCTGGGGTACAGGGATAGCTAACTATGGCTACACCTTC.

This clone was counted between two and nine times. V and J are TRBV15 and TRBJ1-3, with 8 bases aligning to TRBD1. Germline CDR1 and CDR2: LNHNV and YYDKDF (reference sequence). The CDR3 extends over 16 amino acids. V was clipped by 3 bases and J by 3 bases; unmatched bases: 7. The CDR3 nucleotides are TGTGCCACCAGCAGGCGGACAGGGTATAGTGGAAACACCATATATTTT. This sequence encodes CATSRRTGYSGNTIYF.

As for this clone: At one end, the junction sequence differs from germline, possibly due to a read error. The chain couples TRBV20-1 to TRBJ2-1, with D perhaps matching TRBD2 (5 bases). The germline CDR1 and CDR2 sequences are DFQATT and SNEGSKA (reference sequence). The length of the CDR3 is 11 residues. CDR3 nucleotides: TGCAGTGCTCTCGACTACACTGAGCAGTTCTTC. Translated, it gives CSALDYTEQFF.

The chain is built from TRBV27 and TRBJ2-7, with TRBD2 matching over 8 bases. The CDR3 extends over 15 amino acids. Trimming at V came to 8 bases and at J to 4 bases, leaving 13 bases not matched to a gene. The germline CDR1 and CDR2 sequences are MNHEY and SMNVEV (reference sequence). CDR3 sequence reads: CASGLLTSGEYEQYF. The CDR3 DNA is TGTGCCAGCGGCTTGCTAACTAGCGGAGAATACGAGCAGTACTTC.

V gene TRBV18 combines with J gene TRBJ2-1; 12 bases align to TRBD2. Germline V gene data show CDR1 as KGHSH and CDR2 as LQKENI. V trimming: 0 bases; J trimming: 3 bases; junction bases outside the gene matches: 6. This CDR3 contains 18 residues. The CDR3 protein is CASSPPVETSGGYNEQFF. The CDR3, as DNA: TGTGCCAGCTCACCACCCGTTGAGACTAGCGGGGGCTACAATGAGCAGTTCTTC.

This clone was seen a single time. The rearrangement links TRBV4-1 to TRBJ2-3, with D possibly being TRBD1 (7 bases). This CDR3 region has 18 residues. V lost 4 bases, J lost 0 bases, and 20 bases lay in between. CDR1 and CDR2 (germline): MGHRA, YSYEKL. The CDR3 DNA reads TGCGCCAGCAGCCCGACTCCAGGGGGGCTTACTAGCACAGATACGCAGTATTTT. It translates to CASSPTPGGLTSTDTQYF.

The chain joins TRBV10-3 to TRBJ1-1, with a tentative D call TRBD1 (6 bases). V was clipped by 6 bases and J by 0 bases, with 8 bases between them. The CDR3 has 13 amino acids. Per germline, CDR1 ENHRY and CDR2 SYGVKD. In DNA, the CDR3 is TGTGCCATCAGACAGGGTCTGAACACTGAAGCTTTCTTT. Its translation: CAIRQGLNTEAFF.

The chain joins TRBV7-7 to TRBJ2-6; 8 bases fit TRBD2. The V gene's germline CDR1 is SSHAT and CDR2 FNYEAQ (reference sequence). Losses at the gene ends were 0 bases for V and 0 bases for J; bases not matched to a gene: 1. This CDR3 spans 17 amino acids. CDR3 sequence reads: CASSLASGSSGANVLTF. CDR3 DNA sequence: TGTGCCAGCAGCTTAGCCAGCGGGAGCTCTGGGGCCAACGTCCTGACTTTC.

The gene calls are TRBV4-1 and TRBJ1-2, with 8 bases identical to TRBD1. The V gene's germline CDR1 is MGHRA and CDR2 YSYEKL. The CDR3 extends over 15 amino acids. V gave up 0 bases and J gave up 2 bases; unmatched junction bases: 2. The CDR3 here is CASSQDRTGNYGYTF. As DNA, the CDR3 is TGCGCCAGCAGCCAAGACCGGACAGGGAACTATGGCTACACCTTC.

The rearrangement links TRBV6-5 to TRBJ1-1; D might be TRBD1 (6 bases). The germline V gene has CDR1 MNHEY and CDR2 SVGAGI. The CDR3 is made up of 15 amino acids. Trimming took 1 base from V and 4 from J, leaving 13 bases between them. CDR3 in amino acids: CASSYFTGKGTEAFF. The CDR3 DNA reads TGTGCCAGCAGTTACTTCACAGGGAAGGGCACTGAAGCTTTCTTT.